This entry lists 3 T cell receptor beta chains sequenced from one sample in a study of blood T cell repertoires in COVID-19. TCRdb's copy holds only in-frame clones and misses some; the assay was immunoSEQ multiplex PCR. The sample consists of 90,000 to 130,000 clones, 76% of them appearing once. Sample: peripheral blood. The receptors stem from a woman aged 80 or over with acute or convalescent COVID-19.

CDR3 sequence (DNA): TGCGCCAGCAGCTTGTGGGGCGATGAAAAACTGTTTTTT. This translates into CASSLWGDEKLFF. The chain uses TRBV5-1 and TRBJ1-4, with D perhaps matching TRBD1 (5 bases). Per the germline V gene, CDR1 is SGHRS and CDR2 is YFSETQ. The CDR3 contains 13 residues. V dropped 1 base and J dropped 6 bases, with 7 bases sitting between them.

The rearrangement uses TRBV6-5 and TRBJ1-6; 8 bases line up with TRBD1. Looked up from germline, CDR1 is MNHEY and CDR2 is SVGAGI. The CDR3 runs to 15 residues. The ends lost 4 bases at V and 6 bases at J; junction bases unmatched: 5. The CDR3 DNA follows: TGTGCCAGCAGTTCCGGGACAGGCGGTAATTCACCCCTCCACTTT. This encodes CASSSGTGGNSPLHF.

This CDR3 reads CASSEGQAYSPLHF. In DNA, the CDR3 is TGTGCCAGCAGTGAAGGGCAGGCTTATTCACCCCTCCACTTT. V usage is TRBV6-1 and J usage is TRBJ1-6, with D hard to call. The CDR3 spans 14 residues. Trimming took off 1 base at V and 8 bases at J, with 9 bases between the two ends. The germline V gene has CDR1 MNHNS and CDR2 SASEGT.